This record concerns one TCR beta chain sequence. TCRdb keeps only in-frame clones here, not all; method: immunoSEQ multiplex PCR. Among fewer than 200,000 clones listed, 80% to 90% were seen once. This specimen belongs to a study of blood T cell repertoires in COVID-19. Study at large: Whether acute or convalescent, the COVID-19 samples came from the United States, Italy and Spain.

Trimming removed 8 bases from V and 2 bases from J; junction bases left unmatched: 6. Germline CDR1 and CDR2: KGHSH and LQKENI. The CDR3 sequence is 14 residues long. The chain is built from TRBV18 and TRBJ1-2; TRBD1 matches at 9 bases. The sample consisted of peripheral blood. The clonotype was recovered from a man aged 50-59 years with active or convalescent COVID-19. CDR3 sequence (DNA): TGTGCCAGCGCGGGACAGGGACCCAACTATGGCTACACCTTC. It is translated as CASAGQGPNYGYTF.